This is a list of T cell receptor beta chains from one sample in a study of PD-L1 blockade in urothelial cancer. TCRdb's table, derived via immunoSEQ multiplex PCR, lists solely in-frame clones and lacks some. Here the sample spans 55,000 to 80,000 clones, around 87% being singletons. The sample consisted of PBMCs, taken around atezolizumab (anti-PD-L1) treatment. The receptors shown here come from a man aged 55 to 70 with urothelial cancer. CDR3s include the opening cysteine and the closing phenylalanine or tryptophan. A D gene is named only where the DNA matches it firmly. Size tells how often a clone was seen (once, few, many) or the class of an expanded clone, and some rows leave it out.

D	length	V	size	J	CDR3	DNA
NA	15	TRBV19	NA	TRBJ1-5	CATHPRQGLNQPQHF	TGTGCCACCCACCCGCGGCAGGGGTTAAATCAGCCCCAGCATTTT
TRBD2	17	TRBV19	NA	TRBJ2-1	CASSPTTGTSGFDEQFF	TGTGCCAGTAGTCCCACTACCGGGACTAGCGGGTTCGATGAGCAGTTCTTC
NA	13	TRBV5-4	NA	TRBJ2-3	CASSLDRTDTQYF	TGTGCCAGCAGCTTGGACAGGACAGATACGCAGTATTTT
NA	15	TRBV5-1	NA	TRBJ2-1	CASSLELNSYNEQFF	TGCGCCAGCAGCTTGGAACTGAACTCCTACAATGAGCAGTTCTTC
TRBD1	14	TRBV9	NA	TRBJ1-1	CASSLTGGNTEAFF	TGTGCCAGCAGCCTTACAGGGGGGAACACTGAAGCTTTCTTT
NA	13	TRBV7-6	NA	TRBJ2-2	CASSQTATGELFF	TGTGCCAGCAGCCAAACAGCCACCGGGGAGCTGTTTTTT
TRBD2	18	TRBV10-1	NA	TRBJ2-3	CANSNAHIAGESTDTQYF	TGCGCCAATAGCAACGCTCATATAGCGGGGGAGAGCACAGATACGCAGTATTTT
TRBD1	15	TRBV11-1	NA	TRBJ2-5	CASSFNTGAQETQYF	TGTGCCAGCAGCTTTAATACAGGGGCGCAAGAGACCCAGTACTTC
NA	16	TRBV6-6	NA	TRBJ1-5	CASSPPRGASNQPQHF	TGTGCCAGCAGTCCCCCCCGGGGGGCTAGCAATCAGCCCCAGCATTTT
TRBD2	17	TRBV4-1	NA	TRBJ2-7	CASSQVVASGYSYEQYF	TGCGCCAGCAGCCAAGTGGTGGCTAGCGGATATTCCTACGAGCAGTACTTC
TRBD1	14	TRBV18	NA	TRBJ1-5	CASSPSGGGQPQHF	TGTGCCAGCTCACCATCAGGGGGTGGCCAGCCCCAGCATTTT
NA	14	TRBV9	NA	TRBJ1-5	CASSVGQDHQPQHF	TGTGCCAGCAGCGTAGGACAGGATCATCAGCCCCAGCATTTT
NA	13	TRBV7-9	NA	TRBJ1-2	CASSPRVEYGYTF	TGTGCCAGCAGCCCTAGAGTTGAGTATGGCTACACCTTC
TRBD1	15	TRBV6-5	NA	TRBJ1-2	CASSYSWQGVGGYTF	TGTGCCAGCAGTTACTCTTGGCAGGGGGTCGGAGGCTACACCTTC
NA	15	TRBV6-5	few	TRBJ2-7	CASSYSTGRPYEQYF	TGTGCCAGCAGTTACTCGACAGGGAGGCCCTACGAGCAGTACTTC
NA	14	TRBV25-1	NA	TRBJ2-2	CASRGVPNTGELFF	TGTGCCAGCAGAGGGGTGCCGAACACCGGGGAGCTGTTTTTT
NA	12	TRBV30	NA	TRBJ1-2	CAWSVQFYGYTF	TGTGCCTGGAGTGTTCAGTTCTATGGCTACACCTTC
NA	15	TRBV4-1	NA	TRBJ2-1	CASSPRLGGYNEQFF	TGCGCCAGCAGCCCCCGGTTGGGGGGATACAATGAGCAGTTCTTC
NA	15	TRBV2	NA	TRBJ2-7	CASSDPGAGWNEQYF	TGTGCCAGCAGTGATCCCGGTGCAGGGTGGAACGAGCAGTACTTC
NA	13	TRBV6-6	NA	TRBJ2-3	CASSQGSADTQYF	TGTGCCAGCAGCCAAGGGAGCGCAGATACGCAGTATTTT
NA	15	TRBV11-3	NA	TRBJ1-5	CASSLVLDRNQPQHF	TGTGCCAGCAGCTTAGTCCTTGACAGAAATCAGCCCCAGCATTTT
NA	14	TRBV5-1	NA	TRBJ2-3	CASSLGQDPDTQYF	TGCGCCAGCAGCTTGGGGCAGGATCCGGATACGCAGTATTTT
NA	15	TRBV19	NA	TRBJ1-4	CASSIVGAANEKLFF	TGTGCCAGTAGTATAGTGGGGGCGGCTAATGAAAAACTGTTTTTT
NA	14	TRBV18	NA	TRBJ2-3	CASSQTGGTDTQYF	TGTGCCAGCTCACAGACAGGCGGCACAGATACGCAGTATTTT
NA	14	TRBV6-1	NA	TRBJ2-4	CASRQTGRGNIQYF	TGTGCCAGCAGACAGACAGGTCGGGGAAACATTCAGTACTTC
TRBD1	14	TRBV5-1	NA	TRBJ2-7	CASSLGTRGYEQYF	TGCGCCAGCAGCTTGGGCACCAGGGGGTACGAGCAGTACTTC
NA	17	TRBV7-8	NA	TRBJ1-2	CASSFLPSRVLNYGYTF	TGTGCCAGCAGCTTTCTTCCCAGCCGGGTACTTAACTATGGCTACACCTTC
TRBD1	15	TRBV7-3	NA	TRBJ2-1	CASSFDRGSYNEQFF	TGTGCCAGCAGCTTCGACAGGGGGTCTTACAATGAGCAGTTCTTC
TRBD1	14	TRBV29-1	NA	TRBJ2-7	CSVEGGQGRYEQYF	TGCAGCGTTGAGGGTGGACAGGGTCGATACGAGCAGTACTTC
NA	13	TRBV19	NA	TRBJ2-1	CASSINGNNEQFF	TGTGCCAGTAGTATAAACGGGAACAATGAGCAGTTCTTC
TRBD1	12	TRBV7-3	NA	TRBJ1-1	CASGGQGVEAFF	TGTGCCAGCGGGGGCCAGGGGGTGGAAGCTTTCTTT
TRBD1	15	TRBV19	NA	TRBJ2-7	CASSLRTGQSYEQYF	TGTGCCAGTAGTCTGAGGACAGGTCAGTCCTACGAGCAGTACTTC
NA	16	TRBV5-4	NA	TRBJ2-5	CASSLAVGGGRETQYF	TGTGCCAGCAGCTTGGCCGTGGGGGGGGGCCGAGAGACCCAGTACTTC
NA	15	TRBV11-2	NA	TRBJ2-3	CASSLAGRVTDTQYF	TGTGCCAGCAGCTTAGCGGGTAGAGTAACAGATACGCAGTATTTT
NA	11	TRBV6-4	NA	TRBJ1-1	CASSVAVEAFF	TGTGCCAGCAGTGTCGCAGTAGAAGCTTTCTTT
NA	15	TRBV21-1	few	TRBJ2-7	CASSARTGISYEQYF	TGTGCCAGCAGCGCGCGGACAGGGATTTCCTACGAGCAGTACTTC
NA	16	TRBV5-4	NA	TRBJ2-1	CASSPDYPLPYNEQFF	TGTGCCAGCAGCCCCGACTACCCCCTCCCATACAATGAGCAGTTCTTC